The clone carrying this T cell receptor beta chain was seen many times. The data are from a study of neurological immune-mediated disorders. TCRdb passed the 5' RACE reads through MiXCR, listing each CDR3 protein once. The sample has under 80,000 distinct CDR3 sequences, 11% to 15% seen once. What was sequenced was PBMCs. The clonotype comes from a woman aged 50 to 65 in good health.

CDR3 in amino acids: CASSSTLIIQQYF. In DNA form, the CDR3 reads TGCGCCAGCAGCTCGACCTTGATAATACAGCAGTACTTC. This sequence joins TRBV5-1 and TRBJ2-7; no firm D call. Per the germline V gene, CDR1 is SGHRS and CDR2 is YFSETQ. This CDR3 has 13 amino acids. Between the trimmed V and J ends, which lost 3 bases and 8 bases, there was a span of 15 bases.